This T cell receptor beta chain originates from a study of CD8+ T cells in alopecia areata. CDR3 length equals 13 residues. Per the germline V gene, CDR1 is GTSNPN and CDR2 is SVGIG (reference sequence). Deletions cut 0 bases from V and 3 bases from J, with 6 bases between. Investigators isolated RNA and reverse transcribed it into cDNA to act as the sequencing template. Here immunoSEQ multiplex PCR was the method, and the copy in TCRdb shows in-frame clones only, minus some. The table shows some 180,000 clones, with just over 55% occurring only once. The sequenced material came from CD8+ T cells sorted from blood. The sequence derives from a human donor in good health. The V and J genes are TRBV30 and TRBJ2-1; no clear D gene. The CDR3 region has the DNA TGTGCCTGGAGTGTACCTGGCTACAATGAGCAGTTCTTC. Translated: CAWSVPGYNEQFF.